This record concerns one TCR beta chain sequence. Methods used by the authors: How many nucleated cells were present was estimated from reference gene primer amplification. Profiling relied on immunoSEQ multiplex PCR, and the TCRdb table lists in-frame clones only, not all of them. V, J and clone size were drawn from that table, and D and trimming were deduced from the DNA. The table includes 120,000 to 150,000 clones, roughly nine tenths detected once. The sample comes from a study of blood T cell repertoires in COVID-19. Overall study context: Samples came from the United States, Italy and Spain, spanning acute and convalescent COVID-19. PBMCs, B-cell-depleted T cells, or T cells provided the cDNA or gDNA that made up the material.

With V trimmed by 6 bases and J by 2 bases, 15 bases remained unmatched. Germline V gene lookup returns CDR1 MGHRA and CDR2 YSYEKL. The CDR3 has 20 amino acids. The material sequenced was peripheral blood. This clonotype was sampled from a woman aged 55-69 years with active COVID-19. The chain couples TRBV4-1 to TRBJ2-1; 14 bases are shared with TRBD2. CDR3 loop: CASRREPGLAGDVTYNEQFF. Written as DNA, the CDR3 is TGCGCCAGCAGACGGGAGCCGGGACTAGCGGGAGATGTCACCTACAATGAGCAGTTCTTC.